The present T cell receptor beta chain was sequenced within a study of blood T cell repertoires in COVID-19. Assay: immunoSEQ multiplex PCR; the TCRdb copy retains only in-frame clones and omits some. The repertoire has fewer than 85,000 clones, about 80% of them found once; the top ten carry about a quarter. The CDR3 spans 17 residues. The V gene end was trimmed by 0 bases and the J gene end by 6 bases; junction bases not matched to a gene: 6. Germline V lookup: CDR1 SGHTS, CDR2 YDEGEE. Sequencing input: peripheral blood. The TCR originated in a man aged 60 to 69 with active or convalescent COVID-19. The rearrangement joins TRBV5-8 to TRBJ2-3; 14 bases fit TRBD2. The CDR3 loop reads CASSLARTSGGMDTQYF. In nucleotides, the CDR3 is TGTGCCAGCAGCTTGGCGAGGACTAGCGGGGGGATGGATACGCAGTATTTT.